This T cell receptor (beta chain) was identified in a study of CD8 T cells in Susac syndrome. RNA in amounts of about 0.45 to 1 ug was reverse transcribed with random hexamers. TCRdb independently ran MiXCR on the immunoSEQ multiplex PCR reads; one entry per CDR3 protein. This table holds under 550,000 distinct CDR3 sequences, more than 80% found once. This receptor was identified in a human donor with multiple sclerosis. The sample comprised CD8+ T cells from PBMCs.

The chain's CDR3 is CASSSDRDRVFEQYF. Written as DNA, the CDR3 is TGTGCCAGCAGCTCCGACCGGGACAGGGTCTTCGAGCAGTACTTC. V and J are TRBV11-2 and TRBJ2-7; 9 nucleotides match TRBD1. J lost 6 bases, V lost 4 bases, and 10 bases had no gene match. Germline V gives CDR1 SGHAT, CDR2 FQNNGV. The CDR3 covers 15 residues.